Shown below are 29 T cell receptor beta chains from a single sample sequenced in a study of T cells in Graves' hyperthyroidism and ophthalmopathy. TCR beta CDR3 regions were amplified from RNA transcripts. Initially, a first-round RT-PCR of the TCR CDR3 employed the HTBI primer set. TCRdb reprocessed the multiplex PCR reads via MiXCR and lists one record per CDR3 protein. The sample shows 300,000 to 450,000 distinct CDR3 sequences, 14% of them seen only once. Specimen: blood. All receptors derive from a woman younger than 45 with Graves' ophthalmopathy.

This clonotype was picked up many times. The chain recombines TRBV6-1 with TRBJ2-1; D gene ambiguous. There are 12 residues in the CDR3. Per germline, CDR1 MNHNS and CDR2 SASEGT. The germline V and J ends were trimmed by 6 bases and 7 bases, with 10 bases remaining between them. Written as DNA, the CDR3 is TGTGCCAGCAGAATGCAGGCTAATGAGCAGTTCTTC. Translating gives CASRMQANEQFF.

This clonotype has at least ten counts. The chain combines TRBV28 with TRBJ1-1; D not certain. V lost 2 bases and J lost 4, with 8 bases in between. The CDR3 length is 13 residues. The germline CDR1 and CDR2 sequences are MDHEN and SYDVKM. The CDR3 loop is CASSLGLGTEAFF. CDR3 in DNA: TGTGCCAGCAGTTTAGGATTGGGCACTGAAGCTTTCTTT.

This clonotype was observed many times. CDR3 coding DNA: TGTGCCTGGAGTCTTGAAGGCGGTGGGATAATCTCACCCCTCCACTTT. Its protein is CAWSLEGGGIISPLHF. The chain has TRBV30 and TRBJ1-6; no definite D call. Germline values: CDR1 GTSNPN, CDR2 SVGIG (reference sequence). The CDR3 has 16 amino acids. V lost 2 bases to trimming and J lost 10 bases, with 21 bases between them.

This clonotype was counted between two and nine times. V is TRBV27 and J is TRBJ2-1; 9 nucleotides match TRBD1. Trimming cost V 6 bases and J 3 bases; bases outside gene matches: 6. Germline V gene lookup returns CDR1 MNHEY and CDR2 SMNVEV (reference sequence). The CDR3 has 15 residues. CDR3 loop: CASRPGQGIYNEQFF. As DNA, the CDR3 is TGTGCCAGCAGGCCGGGACAGGGTATCTACAATGAGCAGTTCTTC.

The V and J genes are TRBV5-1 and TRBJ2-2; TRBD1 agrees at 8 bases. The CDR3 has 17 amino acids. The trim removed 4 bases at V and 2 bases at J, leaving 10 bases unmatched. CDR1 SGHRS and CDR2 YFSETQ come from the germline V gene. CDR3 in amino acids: CASSPRTGFGNTGELFF. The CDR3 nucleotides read TGCGCCAGCAGCCCCCGGACAGGGTTCGGTAACACCGGGGAGCTGTTTTTT.

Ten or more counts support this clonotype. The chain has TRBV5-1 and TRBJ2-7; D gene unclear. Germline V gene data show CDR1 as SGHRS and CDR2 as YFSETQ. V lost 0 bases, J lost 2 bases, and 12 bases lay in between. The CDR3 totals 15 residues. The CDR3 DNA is TGCGCCAGCAGCTTGGTGCCAGCCTCGACCTACGAGCAGTACTTC. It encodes CASSLVPASTYEQYF.

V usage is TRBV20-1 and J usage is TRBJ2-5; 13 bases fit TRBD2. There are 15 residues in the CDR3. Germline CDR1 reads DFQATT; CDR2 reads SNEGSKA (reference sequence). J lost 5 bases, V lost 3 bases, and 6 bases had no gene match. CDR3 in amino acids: CSARRTSGGMETQYF. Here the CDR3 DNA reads TGCAGTGCTAGGAGGACTAGCGGGGGTATGGAGACCCAGTACTTC.

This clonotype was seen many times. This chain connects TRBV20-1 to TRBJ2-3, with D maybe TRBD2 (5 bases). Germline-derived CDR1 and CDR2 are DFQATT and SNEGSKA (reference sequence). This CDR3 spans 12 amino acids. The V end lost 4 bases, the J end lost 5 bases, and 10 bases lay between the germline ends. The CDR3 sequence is CSATSGLDTQYF. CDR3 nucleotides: TGCAGTGCTACATCCGGACTAGATACGCAGTATTTT.

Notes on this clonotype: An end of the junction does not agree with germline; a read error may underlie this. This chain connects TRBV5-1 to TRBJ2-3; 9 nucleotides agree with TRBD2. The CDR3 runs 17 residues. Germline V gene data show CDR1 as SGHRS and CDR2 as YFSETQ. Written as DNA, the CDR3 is TGCGCCAGCAGCGCTAGGGATACAGGGACTAGCACAGATACGCGGTATTTT. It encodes CASSARDTGTSTDTRYF.

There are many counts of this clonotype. CDR3 sequence reads: CASSGGQRNTEAFF. CDR3 nucleotides: TGTGCCAGCAGTGGGGGACAGCGGAACACTGAAGCTTTCTTT. The chain has TRBV6-2 or TRBV6-3 and TRBJ1-1; 7 positions agree with TRBD1. CDR3 length: 14 residues. The V gene end was trimmed by 5 bases and the J gene end by 1 base; junction bases not matched to a gene: 4. Germline CDR1 MNHEY, CDR2 SVGEGT.

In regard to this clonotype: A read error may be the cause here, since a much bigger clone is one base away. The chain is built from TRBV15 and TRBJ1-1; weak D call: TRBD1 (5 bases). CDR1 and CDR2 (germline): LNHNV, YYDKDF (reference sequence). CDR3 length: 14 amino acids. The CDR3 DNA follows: TGTGACACCAGCATCGTCCGGGACAACACTGAAGCTTTCTTT. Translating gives CDTSIVRDNTEAFF.

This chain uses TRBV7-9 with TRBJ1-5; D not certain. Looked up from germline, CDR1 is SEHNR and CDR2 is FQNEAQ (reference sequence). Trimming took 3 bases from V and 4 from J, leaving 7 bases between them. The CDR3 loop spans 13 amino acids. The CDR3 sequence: CASSFLENQPQHF. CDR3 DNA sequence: TGTGCCAGCAGCTTCCTAGAGAATCAGCCCCAGCATTTT.

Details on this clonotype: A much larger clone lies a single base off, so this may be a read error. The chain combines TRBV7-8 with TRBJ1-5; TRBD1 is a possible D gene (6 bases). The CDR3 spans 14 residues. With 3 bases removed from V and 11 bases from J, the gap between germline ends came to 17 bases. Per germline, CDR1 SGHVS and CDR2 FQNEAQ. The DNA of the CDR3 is TGTGCCAGCAGCTTTCACAGGGTCCGCCAGTCCCAGCATTTT. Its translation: CASSFHRVRQSQHF.

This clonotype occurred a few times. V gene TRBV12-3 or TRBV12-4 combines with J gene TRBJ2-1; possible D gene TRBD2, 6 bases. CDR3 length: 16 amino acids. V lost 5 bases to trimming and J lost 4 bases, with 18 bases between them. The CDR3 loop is CASSLSKTRRYNEQFF. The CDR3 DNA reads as TGTGCCAGCAGTCTATCCAAGACTAGACGTTACAATGAGCAGTTCTTC.

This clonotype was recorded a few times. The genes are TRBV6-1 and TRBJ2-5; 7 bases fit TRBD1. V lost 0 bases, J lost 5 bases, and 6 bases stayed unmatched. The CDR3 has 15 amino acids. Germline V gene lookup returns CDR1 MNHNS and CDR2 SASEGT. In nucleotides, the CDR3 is TGTGCCAGCAGTGAAGCAGTTGGCAGGGGGGAGACCCAGTACTTC. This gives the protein CASSEAVGRGETQYF.

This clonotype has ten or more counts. CDR3 sequence (DNA): TGTGCCAGCAGCCTGAGGGACAGGAAATTTTATGGCTACACCTTC. Amino acids: CASSLRDRKFYGYTF. This chain joins TRBV13 and TRBJ1-2; 8 bases are a match to TRBD1. The CDR3 runs to 15 residues. Trimming removed 5 bases from V and 5 bases from J; junction bases left unmatched: 10. Germline V gene sequence: CDR1 PRHDT, CDR2 FYEKMQ (reference sequence).

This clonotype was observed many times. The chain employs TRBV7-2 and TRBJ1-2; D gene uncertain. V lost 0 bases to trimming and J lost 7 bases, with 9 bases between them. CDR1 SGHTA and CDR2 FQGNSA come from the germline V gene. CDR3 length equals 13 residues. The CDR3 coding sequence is TGTGCCAGCAGCTTAGCAGGGAACGCTGGCTACACCTTC. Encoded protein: CASSLAGNAGYTF.

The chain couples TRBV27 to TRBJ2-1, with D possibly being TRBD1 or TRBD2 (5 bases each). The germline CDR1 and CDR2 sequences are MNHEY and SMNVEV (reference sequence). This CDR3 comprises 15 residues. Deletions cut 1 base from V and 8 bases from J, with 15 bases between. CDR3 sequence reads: CASSLFSSRGDEQFF. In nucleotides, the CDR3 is TGTGCCAGCAGTTTATTCAGCAGTAGAGGGGATGAGCAGTTCTTC.

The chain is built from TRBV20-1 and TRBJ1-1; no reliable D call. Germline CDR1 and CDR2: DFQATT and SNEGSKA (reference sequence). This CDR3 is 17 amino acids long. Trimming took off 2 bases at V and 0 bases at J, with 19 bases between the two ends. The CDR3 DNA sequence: TGCAGTGCTAGACTGGTACGCCGAGGCGTATTGAACACTGAAGCTTTCTTT. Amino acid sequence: CSARLVRRGVLNTEAFF.

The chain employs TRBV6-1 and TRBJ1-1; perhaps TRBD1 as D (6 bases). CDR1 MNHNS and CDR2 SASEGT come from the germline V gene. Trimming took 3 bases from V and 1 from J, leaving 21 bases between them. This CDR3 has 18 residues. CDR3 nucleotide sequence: TGTGCCAGCAGTGACCTTGAAGGGGGAAGGGGTCCGAACACTGAAGCTTTCTTT. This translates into CASSDLEGGRGPNTEAFF.

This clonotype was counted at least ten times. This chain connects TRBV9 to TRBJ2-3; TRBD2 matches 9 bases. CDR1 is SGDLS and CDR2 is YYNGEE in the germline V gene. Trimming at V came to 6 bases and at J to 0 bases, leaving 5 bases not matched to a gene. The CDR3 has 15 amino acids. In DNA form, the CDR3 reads TGTGCCAGCACCCACGGGACTAGCAGCACAGATACGCAGTATTTT. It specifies CASTHGTSSTDTQYF.

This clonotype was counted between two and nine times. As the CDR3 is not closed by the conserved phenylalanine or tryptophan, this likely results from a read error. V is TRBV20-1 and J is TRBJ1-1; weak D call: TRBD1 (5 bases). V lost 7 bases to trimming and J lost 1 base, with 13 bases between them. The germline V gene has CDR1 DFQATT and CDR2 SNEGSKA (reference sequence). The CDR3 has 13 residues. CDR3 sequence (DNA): TGCAGTGGGGGGGTAGGAGAGAACACTGAAGCTTTCCTT. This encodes CSGGVGENTEAFL.

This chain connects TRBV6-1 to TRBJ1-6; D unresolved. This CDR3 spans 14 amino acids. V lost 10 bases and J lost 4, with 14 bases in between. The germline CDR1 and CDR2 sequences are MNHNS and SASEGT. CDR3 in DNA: TGTGCCATACGGGGAGGGAATTATAATTCACCCCTCCACTTT. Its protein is CAIRGGNYNSPLHF.

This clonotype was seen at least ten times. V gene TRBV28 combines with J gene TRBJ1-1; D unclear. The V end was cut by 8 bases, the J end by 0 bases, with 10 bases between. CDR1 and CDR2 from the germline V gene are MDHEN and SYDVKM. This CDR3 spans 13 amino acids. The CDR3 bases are TGTGCCAGCCAGGTTGGGGTGAACACTGAAGCTTTCTTT. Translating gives CASQVGVNTEAFF.

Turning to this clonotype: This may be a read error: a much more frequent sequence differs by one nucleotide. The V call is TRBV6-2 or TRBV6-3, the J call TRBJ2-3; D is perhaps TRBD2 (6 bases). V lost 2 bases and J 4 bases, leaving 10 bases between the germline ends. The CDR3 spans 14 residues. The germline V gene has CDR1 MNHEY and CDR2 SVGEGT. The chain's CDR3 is CASSYGGSADTQYF. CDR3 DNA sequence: TGTGCCAGCAGTTACGGGGGGAGCGCAGATACGCAGTATTTT.

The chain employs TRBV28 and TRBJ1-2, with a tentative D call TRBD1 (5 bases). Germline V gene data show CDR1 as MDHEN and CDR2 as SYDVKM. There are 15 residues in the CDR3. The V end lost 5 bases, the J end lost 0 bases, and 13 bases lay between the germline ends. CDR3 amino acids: CASSLTGTSNYGYTF. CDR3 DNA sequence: TGTGCCAGCAGTCTCACCGGGACCTCTAACTATGGCTACACCTTC.

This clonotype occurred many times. The CDR3 DNA follows: TGTGCCAGCAGTCGGACAGGGGGCACGACGAAAAATTCACCCCTCCACTTT. As protein: CASSRTGGTTKNSPLHF. The chain joins TRBV7-3 to TRBJ1-6; 11 nucleotides line up with TRBD1. The J segment lost 7 bases and the V segment lost 6 bases, leaving 11 bases of the junction unmatched. Germline CDR1 reads SGHTA; CDR2 reads FQGTGA. This CDR3 is 17 amino acids long. Full variable domain (remainder filled in from reference TRBV7-3 and TRBJ1-6): GAGVSQTPSNKVTEKGKYVELRCDPISGHTALYWYRQSLGQGPEFLIYFQGTGAADDSGLPNDRFFAVRPEGSVSTLKIQRTERGDSAVYLCASSRTGGTTKNSPLHFGNGTRLTVT.

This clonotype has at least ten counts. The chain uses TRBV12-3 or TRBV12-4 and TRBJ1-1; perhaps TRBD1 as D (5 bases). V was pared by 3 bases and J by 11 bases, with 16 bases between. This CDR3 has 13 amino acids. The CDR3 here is CASSFGTQKGAFF. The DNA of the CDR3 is TGTGCCAGCAGTTTTGGGACCCAGAAGGGCGCTTTCTTT.

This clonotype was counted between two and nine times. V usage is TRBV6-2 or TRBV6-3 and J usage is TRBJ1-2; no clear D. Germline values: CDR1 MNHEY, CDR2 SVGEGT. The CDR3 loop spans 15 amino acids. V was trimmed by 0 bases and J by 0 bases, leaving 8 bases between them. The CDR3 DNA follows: TGTGCCAGCAGTTACTCTACCAGGCCTAACTATGGCTACACCTTC. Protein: CASSYSTRPNYGYTF.